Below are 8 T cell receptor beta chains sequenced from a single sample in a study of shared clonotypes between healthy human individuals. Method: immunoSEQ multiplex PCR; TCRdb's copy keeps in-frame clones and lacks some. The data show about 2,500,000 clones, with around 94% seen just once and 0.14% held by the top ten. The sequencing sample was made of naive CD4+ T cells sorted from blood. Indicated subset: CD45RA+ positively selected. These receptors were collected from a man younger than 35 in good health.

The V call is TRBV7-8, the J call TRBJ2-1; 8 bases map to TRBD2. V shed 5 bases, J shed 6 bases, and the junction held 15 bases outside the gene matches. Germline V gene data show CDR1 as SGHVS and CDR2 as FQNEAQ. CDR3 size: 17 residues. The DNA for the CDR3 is TGTGCCAGCAGCACAGAAATTATAGCGGGGCGCATCAATGAGCAGTTCTTC. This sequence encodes CASSTEIIAGRINEQFF.

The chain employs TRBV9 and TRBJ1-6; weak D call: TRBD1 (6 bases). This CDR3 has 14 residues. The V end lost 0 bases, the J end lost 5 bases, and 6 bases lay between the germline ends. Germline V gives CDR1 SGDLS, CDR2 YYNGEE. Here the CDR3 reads CASSVGDNNSPLHF. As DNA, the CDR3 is TGTGCCAGCAGCGTAGGGGACAATAATTCACCCCTCCACTTT.

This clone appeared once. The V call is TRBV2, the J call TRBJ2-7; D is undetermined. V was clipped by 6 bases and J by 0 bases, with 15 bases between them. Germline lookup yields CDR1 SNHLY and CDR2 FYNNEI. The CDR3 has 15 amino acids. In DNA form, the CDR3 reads TGTGCCAGCAGCAGCTATACACAGAGCTCCTACGAGCAGTACTTC. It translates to CASSSYTQSSYEQYF.

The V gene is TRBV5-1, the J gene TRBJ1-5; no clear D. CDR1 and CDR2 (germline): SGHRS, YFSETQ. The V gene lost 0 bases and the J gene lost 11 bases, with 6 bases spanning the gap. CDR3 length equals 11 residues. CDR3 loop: CASSLVLSQHF. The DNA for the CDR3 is TGCGCCAGCAGCTTGGTTTTATCCCAGCATTTT.

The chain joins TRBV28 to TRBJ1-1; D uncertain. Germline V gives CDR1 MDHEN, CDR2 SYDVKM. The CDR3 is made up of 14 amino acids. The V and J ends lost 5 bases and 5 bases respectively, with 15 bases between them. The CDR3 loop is CASSPPPTGTEAFF. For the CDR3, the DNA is TGTGCCAGCAGTCCCCCCCCGACTGGTACTGAAGCTTTCTTT. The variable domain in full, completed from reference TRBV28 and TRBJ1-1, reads DVKVTQSSRYLVKRTGEKVFLECVQDMDHENMFWYRQDPGLGLRLIYFSYDVKMKEKGDIPEGYSVSREKKERFSLILESASTNQTSMYLCASSPPPTGTEAFFGQGTRLTVV.

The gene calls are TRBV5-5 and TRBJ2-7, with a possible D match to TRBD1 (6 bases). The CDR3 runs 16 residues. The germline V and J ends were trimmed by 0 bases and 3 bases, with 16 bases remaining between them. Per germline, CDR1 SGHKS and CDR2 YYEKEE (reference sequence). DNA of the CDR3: TGTGCCAGCAGCTTGGTTGGCAGGGGAGTCTTCTACGAGCAGTACTTC. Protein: CASSLVGRGVFYEQYF. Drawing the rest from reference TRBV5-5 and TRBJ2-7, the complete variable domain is DAGVTQSPTHLIKTRGQQVTLRCSPISGHKSVSWYQQVLGQGPQFIFQYYEKEERGRGNFPDRFSARQFPNYSSELNVNALLLGDSALYLCASSLVGRGVFYEQYFGPGTRLTVT.

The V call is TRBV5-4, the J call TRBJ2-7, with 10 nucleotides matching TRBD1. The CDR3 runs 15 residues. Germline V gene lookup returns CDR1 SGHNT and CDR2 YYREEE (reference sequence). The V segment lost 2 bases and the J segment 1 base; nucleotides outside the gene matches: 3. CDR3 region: CASSFGTGESYEQYF. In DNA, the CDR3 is TGTGCCAGCAGCTTTGGGACAGGGGAGTCCTACGAGCAGTACTTC.

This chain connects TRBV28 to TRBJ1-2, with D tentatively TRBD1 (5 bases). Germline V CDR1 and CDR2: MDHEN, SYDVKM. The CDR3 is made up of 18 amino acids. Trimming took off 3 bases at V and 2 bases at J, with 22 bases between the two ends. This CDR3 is CASSFEAGWTRKNYGYTF. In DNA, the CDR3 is TGTGCCAGCAGTTTTGAGGCAGGATGGACACGAAAAAACTATGGCTACACCTTC.